This T cell receptor (beta chain) was obtained from a study of Ad26.COV2.S vaccination and SARS-CoV-2 variants. The wider study: It was the COV1001 Ad26.COV2.S trial arm that included the donor. Recipients of Ad26.COV2.S got it intramuscularly, once or twice 56 days apart.

A remark on this clone: The antigen is unknown.

Treatment given: roughly 19 received Ad26.COV2.S at low or high dose, single or two shots; 5 received placebo; per-sample allocation not given. The study sampled participants on day 63 after the first vaccine or placebo injection. Trimming took off 4 bases at V and 6 bases at J, with 15 bases between the two ends. Germline V gives CDR1 LGHNA, CDR2 YSLEER. The CDR3 covers 14 residues. General observations from the study: Possibly, TCR breadth and depth analyses underestimated total T cell responses.

Only in-frame clones appear in the TCRdb table, and some are missing; sequencing was by immunoSEQ multiplex PCR. The sample shows 440,000 or so clones, about nine tenths of them seen only once. The specimen was peripheral blood, collected in a trial of Ad26.COV2.S vaccine versus placebo. This chain links TRBV4-3 with TRBJ1-1; D is undetermined. This TCR derives from a person aged 18-65 years who received the Ad26.COV2.S COVID-19 vaccine or a placebo. The CDR3 region is CASSPSTSYAEAFF. The CDR3 DNA reads as TGCGCCAGCAGCCCCTCTACGAGCTACGCTGAAGCTTTCTTT.